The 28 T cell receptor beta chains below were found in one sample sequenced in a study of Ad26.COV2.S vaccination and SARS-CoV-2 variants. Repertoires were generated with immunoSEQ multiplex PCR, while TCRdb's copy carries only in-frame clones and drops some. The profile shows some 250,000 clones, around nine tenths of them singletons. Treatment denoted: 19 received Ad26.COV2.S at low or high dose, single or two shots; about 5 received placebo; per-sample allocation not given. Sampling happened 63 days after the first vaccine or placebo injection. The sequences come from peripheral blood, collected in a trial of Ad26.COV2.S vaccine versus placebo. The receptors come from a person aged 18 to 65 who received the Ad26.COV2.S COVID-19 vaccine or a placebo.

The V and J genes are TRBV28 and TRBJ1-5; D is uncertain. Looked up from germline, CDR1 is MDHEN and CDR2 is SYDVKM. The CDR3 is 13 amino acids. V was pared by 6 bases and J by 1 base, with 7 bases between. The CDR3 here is CASSWESNQPQHF. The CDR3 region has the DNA TGTGCCAGCAGCTGGGAAAGCAATCAGCCCCAGCATTTT.

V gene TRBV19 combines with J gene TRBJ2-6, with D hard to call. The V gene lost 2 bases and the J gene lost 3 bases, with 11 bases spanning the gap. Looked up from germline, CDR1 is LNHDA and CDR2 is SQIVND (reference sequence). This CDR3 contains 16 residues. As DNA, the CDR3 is TGTGCCAGTAGTATAATTCCTCAGAGTGGGGCCAACGTCCTGACTTTC. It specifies CASSIIPQSGANVLTF.

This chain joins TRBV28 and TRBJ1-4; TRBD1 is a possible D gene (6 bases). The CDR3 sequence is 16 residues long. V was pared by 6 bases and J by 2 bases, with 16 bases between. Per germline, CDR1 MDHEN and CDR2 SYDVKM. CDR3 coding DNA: TGTGCCAGCAGGTTCGAAGGGGGAGGCACTAATGAAAAACTGTTTTTT. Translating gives CASRFEGGGTNEKLFF.

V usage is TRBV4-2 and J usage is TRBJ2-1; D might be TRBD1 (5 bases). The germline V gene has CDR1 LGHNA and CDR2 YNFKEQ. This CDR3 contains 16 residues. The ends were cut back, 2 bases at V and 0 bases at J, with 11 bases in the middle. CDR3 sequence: CASSQRADSSYNEQFF. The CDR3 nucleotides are TGTGCCAGCAGCCAAAGAGCCGACAGCTCCTACAATGAGCAGTTCTTC.

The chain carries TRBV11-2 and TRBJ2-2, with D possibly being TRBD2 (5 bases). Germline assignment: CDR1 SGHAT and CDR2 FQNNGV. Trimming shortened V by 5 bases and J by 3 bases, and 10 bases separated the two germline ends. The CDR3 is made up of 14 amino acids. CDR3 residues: CASSPGVYTGELFF. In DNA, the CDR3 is TGTGCCAGCAGCCCCGGGGTCTACACCGGGGAGCTGTTTTTT.

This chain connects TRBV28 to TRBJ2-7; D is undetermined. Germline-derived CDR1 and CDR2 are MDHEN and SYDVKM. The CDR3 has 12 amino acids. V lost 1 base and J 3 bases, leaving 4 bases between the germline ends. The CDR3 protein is CASSLSIYEQYF. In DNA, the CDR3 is TGTGCCAGCAGTTTATCGATCTACGAGCAGTACTTC.

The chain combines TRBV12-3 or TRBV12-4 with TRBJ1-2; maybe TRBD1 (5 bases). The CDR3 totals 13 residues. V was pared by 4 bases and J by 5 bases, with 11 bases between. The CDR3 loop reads CASSWGTGYGYTF. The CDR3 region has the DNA TGTGCCAGCAGTTGGGGGACTGGGTATGGCTACACCTTC.

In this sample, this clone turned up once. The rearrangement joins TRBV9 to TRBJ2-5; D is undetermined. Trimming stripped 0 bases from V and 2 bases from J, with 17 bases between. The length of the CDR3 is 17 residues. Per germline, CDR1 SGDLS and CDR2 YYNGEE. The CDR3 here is CASSVDPSGQIQETQYF. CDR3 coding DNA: TGTGCCAGCAGCGTAGACCCCTCAGGTCAGATTCAAGAGACCCAGTACTTC.

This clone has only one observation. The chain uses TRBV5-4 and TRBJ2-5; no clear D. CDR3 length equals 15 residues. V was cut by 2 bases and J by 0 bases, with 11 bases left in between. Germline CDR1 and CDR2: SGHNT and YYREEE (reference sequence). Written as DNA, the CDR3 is TGTGCCAGCAGCTTTGAAGGGTCTTACCAAGAGACCCAGTACTTC. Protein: CASSFEGSYQETQYF.

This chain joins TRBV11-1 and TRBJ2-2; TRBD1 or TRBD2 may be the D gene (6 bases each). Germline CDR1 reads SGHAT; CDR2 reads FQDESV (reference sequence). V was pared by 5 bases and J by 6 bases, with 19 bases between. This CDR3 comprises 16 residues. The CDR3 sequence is CASSLGGVGIAGELFF. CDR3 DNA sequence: TGTGCCAGCAGCCTCGGGGGCGTCGGGATTGCCGGGGAGCTGTTTTTT.

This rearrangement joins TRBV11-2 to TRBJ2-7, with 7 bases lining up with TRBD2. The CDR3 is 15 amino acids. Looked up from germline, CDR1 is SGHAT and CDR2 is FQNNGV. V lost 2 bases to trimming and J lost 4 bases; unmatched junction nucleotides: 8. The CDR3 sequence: CASSLLLGGSYEQYF. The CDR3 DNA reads TGTGCCAGCAGCTTATTATTGGGGGGGTCATACGAGCAGTACTTC.

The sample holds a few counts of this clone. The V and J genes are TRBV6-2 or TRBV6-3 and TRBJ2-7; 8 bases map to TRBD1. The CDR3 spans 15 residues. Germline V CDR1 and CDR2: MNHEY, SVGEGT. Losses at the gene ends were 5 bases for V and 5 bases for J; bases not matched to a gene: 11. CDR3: CASSQTPDRDHEQYF. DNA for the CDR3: TGTGCCAGCAGTCAGACTCCGGACAGGGACCACGAGCAGTACTTC.

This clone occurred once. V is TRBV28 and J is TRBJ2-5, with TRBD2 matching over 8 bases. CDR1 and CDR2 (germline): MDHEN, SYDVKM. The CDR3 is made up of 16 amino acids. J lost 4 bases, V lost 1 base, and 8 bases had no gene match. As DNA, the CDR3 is TGTGCCAGCAGTTTATACTCGCGGGGGGTTGGAGAGACCCAGTACTTC. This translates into CASSLYSRGVGETQYF.

CDR3 sequence reads: CASRAPQRYNEQFF. DNA of the CDR3: TGTGCCAGCAGGGCTCCACAGAGATACAATGAGCAGTTCTTC. The chain couples TRBV6-6 to TRBJ2-1; no definite D call. Trimming cost V 6 bases and J 4 bases, with 13 bases left between them. The CDR3 covers 14 residues. The V gene's germline CDR1 is MNHNY and CDR2 SVGAGI (reference sequence).

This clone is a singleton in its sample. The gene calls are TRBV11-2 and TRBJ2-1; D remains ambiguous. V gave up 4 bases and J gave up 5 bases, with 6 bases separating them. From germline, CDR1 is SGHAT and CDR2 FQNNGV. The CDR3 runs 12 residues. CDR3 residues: CASSSEDNEQFF. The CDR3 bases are TGTGCCAGCAGCTCAGAGGACAATGAGCAGTTCTTC.

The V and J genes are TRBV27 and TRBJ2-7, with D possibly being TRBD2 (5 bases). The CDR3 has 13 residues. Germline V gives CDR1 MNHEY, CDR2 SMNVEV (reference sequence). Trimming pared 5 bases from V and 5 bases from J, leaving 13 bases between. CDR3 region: CASSRTPYHEQYF. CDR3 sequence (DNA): TGTGCCAGCAGTAGGACTCCTTACCACGAGCAGTACTTC.

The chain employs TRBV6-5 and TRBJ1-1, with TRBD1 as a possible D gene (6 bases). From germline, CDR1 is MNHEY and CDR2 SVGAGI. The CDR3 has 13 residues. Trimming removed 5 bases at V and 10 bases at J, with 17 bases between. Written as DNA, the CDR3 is TGTGCCAGCAGTACCGAACGGGGGGCGACAGCTTTCTTT. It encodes CASSTERGATAFF.

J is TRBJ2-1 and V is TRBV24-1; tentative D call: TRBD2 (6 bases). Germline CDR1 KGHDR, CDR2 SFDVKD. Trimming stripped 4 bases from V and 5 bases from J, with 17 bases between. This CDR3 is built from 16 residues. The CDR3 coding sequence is TGTGCCACCAGTGACCCGTTTAGCGGAGATGACAATGAGCAGTTCTTC. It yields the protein CATSDPFSGDDNEQFF.

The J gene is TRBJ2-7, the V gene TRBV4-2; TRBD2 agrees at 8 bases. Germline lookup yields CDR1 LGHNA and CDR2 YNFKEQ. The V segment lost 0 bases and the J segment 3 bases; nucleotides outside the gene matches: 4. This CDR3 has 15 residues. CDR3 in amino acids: CASSQESREGYEQYF. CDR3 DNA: TGTGCCAGCAGCCAAGAAAGCCGGGAGGGCTACGAGCAGTACTTC.

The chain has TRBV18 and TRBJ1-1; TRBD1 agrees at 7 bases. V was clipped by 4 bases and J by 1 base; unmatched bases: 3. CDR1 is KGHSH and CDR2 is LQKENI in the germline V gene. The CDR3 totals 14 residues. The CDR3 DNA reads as TGTGCCAGCTCACTGACAGGGACGAACACTGAAGCTTTCTTT. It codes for CASSLTGTNTEAFF.

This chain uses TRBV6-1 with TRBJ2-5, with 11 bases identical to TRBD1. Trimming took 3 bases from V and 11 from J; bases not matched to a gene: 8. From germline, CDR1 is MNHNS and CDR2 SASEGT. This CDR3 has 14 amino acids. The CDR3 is CASSDRDRGAPQYF. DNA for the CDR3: TGTGCCAGCAGTGACCGGGACAGGGGGGCCCCGCAGTACTTC.

CDR3 bases: TGTGCCAGCAGCTTGGGGGTCAGTAGCCGCTACGAGCAGTACTTC. Amino acid sequence: CASSLGVSSRYEQYF. The V gene is TRBV5-6, the J gene TRBJ2-7; D is uncertain. The germline gives CDR1 SGHDT, CDR2 YYEEEE. This CDR3 is 15 amino acids long. The ends were cut back, 0 bases at V and 3 bases at J, with 13 bases in the middle.

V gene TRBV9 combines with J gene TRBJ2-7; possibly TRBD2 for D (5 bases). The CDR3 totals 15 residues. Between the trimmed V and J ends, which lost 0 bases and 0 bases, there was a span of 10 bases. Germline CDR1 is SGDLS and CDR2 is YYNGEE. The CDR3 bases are TGTGCCAGCAGCGTAGACCCGGGATACTCCTACGAGCAGTACTTC. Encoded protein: CASSVDPGYSYEQYF.

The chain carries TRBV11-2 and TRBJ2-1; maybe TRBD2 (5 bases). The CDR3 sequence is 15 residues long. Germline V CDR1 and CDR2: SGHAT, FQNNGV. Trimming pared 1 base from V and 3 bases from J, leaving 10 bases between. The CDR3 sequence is CASSLGAGNYNEQFF. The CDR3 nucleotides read TGTGCCAGCAGCTTAGGTGCGGGTAACTACAATGAGCAGTTCTTC.

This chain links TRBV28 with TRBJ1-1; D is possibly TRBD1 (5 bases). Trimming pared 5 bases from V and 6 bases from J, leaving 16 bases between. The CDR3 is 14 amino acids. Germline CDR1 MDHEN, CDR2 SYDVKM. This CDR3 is CASSRGPGRPEAFF. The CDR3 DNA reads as TGTGCCAGCAGTCGGGGACCCGGGAGGCCTGAAGCTTTCTTT. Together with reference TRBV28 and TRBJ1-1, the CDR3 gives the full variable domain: DVKVTQSSRYLVKRTGEKVFLECVQDMDHENMFWYRQDPGLGLRLIYFSYDVKMKEKGDIPEGYSVSREKKERFSLILESASTNQTSMYLCASSRGPGRPEAFFGQGTRLTVV.

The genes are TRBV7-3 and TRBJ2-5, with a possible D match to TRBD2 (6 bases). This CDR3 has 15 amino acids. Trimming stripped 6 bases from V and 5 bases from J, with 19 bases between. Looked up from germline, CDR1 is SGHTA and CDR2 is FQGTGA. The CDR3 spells CASSSTGGPPETQYF. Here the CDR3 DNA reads TGTGCCAGCAGTTCCACCGGGGGACCTCCGGAGACCCAGTACTTC.

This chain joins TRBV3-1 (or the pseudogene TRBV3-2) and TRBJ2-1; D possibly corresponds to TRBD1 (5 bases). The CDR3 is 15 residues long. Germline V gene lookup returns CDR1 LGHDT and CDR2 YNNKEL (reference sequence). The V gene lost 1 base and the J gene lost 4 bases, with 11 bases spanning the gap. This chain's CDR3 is CASSQGQGGYNEQFF. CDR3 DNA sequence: TGTGCCAGCAGCCAAGGGCAGGGTGGGTACAATGAGCAGTTCTTC.

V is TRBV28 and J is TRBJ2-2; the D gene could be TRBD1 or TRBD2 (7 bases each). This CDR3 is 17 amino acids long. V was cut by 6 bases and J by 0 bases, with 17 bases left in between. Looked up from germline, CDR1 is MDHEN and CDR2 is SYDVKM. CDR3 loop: CASSQTRGGSNTGELFF. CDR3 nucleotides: TGTGCCAGCAGCCAGACCAGGGGGGGATCGAACACCGGGGAGCTGTTTTTT.